Shown below are 29 T cell receptor beta chains from a single sample sequenced in a study of blood T cells in healthy people across ages (dated by TCRdb to 2013 to 2016). Receptor amplification or capture employed 5' RACE. The sequencer was an Illumina HiSeq 2500. A second PCR of roughly 6 to 11 cycles was performed with a sample-barcoded 5' primer and a J-beta primer mix. TCRdb ran its own pipeline on the public reads, namely fastp trimming at Q25 and MiXCR clone calling, and kept in-frame beta chains. Under each unique CDR3 protein, matching rows form one entry showing the most common genes and DNA. This sample lists over 600,000 distinct CDR3 sequences; around 41% were detected once. The top ten hold around 32% of the sample. The sequencing input was blood. Receptors originate from a man older than 75 in good health.

This clonotype was recorded many times. This chain links TRBV7-3 with TRBJ2-3; D is possibly TRBD2 (5 bases). The CDR3 has 14 amino acids. The germline V gene encodes CDR1 SGHTA and CDR2 FQGTGA. The V end was cut by 4 bases, the J end by 4 bases, with 12 bases between. Here the CDR3 reads CASSSGLAPDTQYF. CDR3 DNA sequence: TGTGCCAGCAGCTCTGGACTCGCCCCAGATACGCAGTATTTT.

The chain joins TRBV6-2 or TRBV6-3 to TRBJ2-1, with D possibly matching TRBD2 (7 bases). The V and J ends lost 7 bases and 2 bases respectively, with 18 bases between them. The CDR3 is made up of 16 amino acids. Germline CDR1 MNHEY, CDR2 SVGEGT. The CDR3 sequence is CASTRGGTIAYNEQFF. In nucleotides, the CDR3 is TGTGCCAGCACCCGGGGAGGGACAATTGCCTACAATGAGCAGTTCTTC.

This clonotype was seen many times. V usage is TRBV20-1 and J usage is TRBJ2-3; 9 bases are shared with TRBD2. The germline V gene encodes CDR1 DFQATT and CDR2 SNEGSKA (reference sequence). V dropped 5 bases and J dropped 4; count of bases not matched to a gene: 4. The CDR3 contains 13 residues. CDR3 in amino acids: CSAGRGRADTQYF. CDR3 nucleotides: TGCAGTGCTGGCCGCGGGAGGGCAGATACGCAGTATTTT.

V usage is TRBV21-1 and J usage is TRBJ1-2. TRBV21-1 is designated a pseudogene. The CDR3 totals 12 residues. As DNA, the CDR3 is TGTGCCAGCAGACCCCACCCTCCTGGCTACACCTTC. Encoded protein: CASRPHPPGYTF.

The chain links TRBV19 to TRBJ2-7; no firm D call. The germline V gene has CDR1 LNHDA and CDR2 SQIVND (reference sequence). CDR3 length: 15 residues. V was trimmed by 0 bases and J by 4 bases, leaving 13 bases between them. The CDR3 is CASSIDTSSPYEQYF. DNA for the CDR3: TGTGCCAGTAGTATAGATACGAGCAGCCCATACGAGCAGTACTTC. Full variable domain (remainder filled in from reference TRBV19 and TRBJ2-7): DGGITQSPKYLFRKEGQNVTLSCEQNLNHDAMYWYRQDPGQGLRLIYYSQIVNDFQKGDIAEGYSVSREKKESFPLTVTSAQKNPTAFYLCASSIDTSSPYEQYFGPGTRLTVT.

CDR3: CSALAGIQEQYF. CDR3 nucleotide sequence: TGCAGTGCTTTAGCGGGGATTCAGGAGCAGTACTTC. The J gene is TRBJ2-1, the V gene TRBV20-1; TRBD2 matches 8 bases. The J call is uncertain, as TRBJ2-7 better fits the DNA end. Germline V gene lookup returns CDR1 DFQATT and CDR2 SNEGSKA (reference sequence). This CDR3 region has 12 residues.

The chain carries TRBV20-1 and TRBJ2-7; D not certain. The CDR3 consists of 13 residues. CDR1 DFQATT and CDR2 SNEGSKA come from the germline V gene (reference sequence). V gave up 3 bases and J gave up 3 bases, with 12 bases separating them. CDR3 region: CSASSVLHYEQYF. The CDR3 nucleotides read TGCAGTGCTAGCTCAGTACTCCACTACGAGCAGTACTTC.

This clonotype was detected a few times. The chain recombines TRBV7-2 with TRBJ2-5; D might be TRBD1 (5 bases). Germline-derived CDR1 and CDR2 are SGHTA and FQGNSA. This CDR3 has 15 amino acids. Trimming stripped 1 base from V and 7 bases from J, with 16 bases between. The CDR3 loop reads CASSLDSQGLVTQYF. The CDR3 region has the DNA TGTGCCAGCAGCTTAGATTCCCAGGGCTTGGTGACCCAGTACTTC. The full variable domain, completed using reference TRBV7-2 and TRBJ2-5, is GAGVSQSPSNKVTEKGKDVELRCDPISGHTALYWYRQSLGQGLEFLIYFQGNSAPDKSGLPSDRFSAERTGGSVSTLTIQRTQQEDSAVYLCASSLDSQGLVTQYFGPGTRLLVL.

The chain combines TRBV11-2 with TRBJ1-4, with a tentative D call TRBD1 (5 bases). The CDR3 totals 15 residues. V shed 5 bases and J shed 3 bases, with 13 bases lying between them. The germline V gene encodes CDR1 SGHAT and CDR2 FQNNGV. Here the CDR3 DNA reads TGTGCCAGCAGCGCATCCAGGGACCCTAATGAAAAACTGTTTTTT. Translation: CASSASRDPNEKLFF. Together with reference TRBV11-2 and TRBJ1-4, the CDR3 gives the full variable domain: EAGVAQSPRYKIIEKRQSVAFWCNPISGHATLYWYQQILGQGPKLLIQFQNNGVVDDSQLPKDRFSAERLKGVDSTLKIQPAKLEDSAVYLCASSASRDPNEKLFFGSGTQLSVL.

The sample holds a few counts of this clonotype. The J gene is TRBJ2-1, the V gene TRBV10-3, with D hard to call. This CDR3 contains 11 residues. The V and J ends lost 6 bases and 8 bases respectively, with 8 bases between them. Germline V gives CDR1 ENHRY, CDR2 SYGVKD. The CDR3 loop reads CAISLMDEQFF. The CDR3 bases are TGTGCCATCAGCCTTATGGATGAGCAGTTCTTC.

This chain links TRBV29-1 with TRBJ2-3, with no clear D. The germline V gene has CDR1 SQVTM and CDR2 ANQGSEA. CDR3 length: 14 amino acids. With 5 bases removed from V and 0 bases from J, the gap between germline ends came to 12 bases. The CDR3 nucleotides read TGCAGCGTTCATTGGGCGCCTAGCACAGATACGCAGTATTTT. Translating it yields CSVHWAPSTDTQYF.

The chain recombines TRBV6-1 with TRBJ2-1; 7 bases are a match to TRBD2. The trim removed 4 bases at V and 4 bases at J, leaving 7 bases unmatched. CDR3 length equals 15 residues. In germline, CDR1 is MNHNS, CDR2 SASEGT. The CDR3, as DNA: TGTGCCAGCAGTGTGACTAGCCCCTCTTACAATGAGCAGTTCTTC. Translated, it gives CASSVTSPSYNEQFF.

The chain is built from TRBV20-1 and TRBJ2-1; D is possibly TRBD2 (5 bases). V was trimmed by 5 bases and J by 6 bases, leaving 17 bases between them. Looked up from germline, CDR1 is DFQATT and CDR2 is SNEGSKA (reference sequence). The CDR3 runs to 14 residues. The CDR3 sequence is CSAPEVSACNEQFF. As DNA, the CDR3 is TGCAGTGCTCCGGAGGTCTCCGCCTGCAATGAGCAGTTCTTC.

The genes are TRBV12-3 or TRBV12-4 and TRBJ2-1; 9 nucleotides line up with TRBD2. The junction had 12 bases not matched to a gene; V was cut back by 6 bases and J by 9 bases. The CDR3 consists of 15 residues. The CDR3 here is CASRPFGREGVEQFF. Written as DNA, the CDR3 is TGTGCCAGCAGACCCTTTGGGCGGGAGGGTGTTGAGCAGTTCTTC.

This chain joins TRBV6-2 or TRBV6-3 and TRBJ2-1; D call uncertain. Germline V gene data show CDR1 as MNHEY and CDR2 as SVGEGT. The CDR3 has 11 residues. V was cut by 7 bases and J by 7 bases, with 8 bases left in between. The CDR3 loop is CASTALNEQFF. CDR3 sequence (DNA): TGTGCCAGCACTGCCCTTAATGAGCAGTTCTTC.

The chain uses TRBV28 and TRBJ2-7; D might be TRBD2 (6 bases). Per the germline V gene, CDR1 is MDHEN and CDR2 is SYDVKM. CDR3 length equals 15 residues. Trimming stripped 8 bases from V and 5 bases from J, with 22 bases between. The CDR3 nucleotides are TGTGCCAGCTGGGAATCGGGACTCACTGTCAACGAGCAGTACTTC. It codes for CASWESGLTVNEQYF.

This sequence joins TRBV6-2 or TRBV6-3 and TRBJ2-7, with 10 bases aligning to TRBD1. The V segment lost 5 bases and the J segment 7 bases; nucleotides outside the gene matches: 11. Germline CDR1 reads MNHEY; CDR2 reads SVGEGT. This CDR3 spans 15 amino acids. CDR3 sequence reads: CASSPDRGRRNEQYF. In nucleotides, the CDR3 is TGTGCCAGCAGTCCAGACAGGGGGCGCCGAAATGAGCAGTACTTC.

This clonotype was picked up a small number of times. This chain uses TRBV5-6 with TRBJ2-4, with TRBD1 matching over 7 bases. V shed 4 bases, J shed 2 bases, and the junction held 9 bases outside the gene matches. CDR3 length: 16 amino acids. Germline V CDR1 and CDR2: SGHDT, YYEEEE. CDR3 in amino acids: CASSGGQNPTKNIQYF. DNA of the CDR3: TGTGCCAGCAGCGGGGGACAGAACCCTACCAAAAACATTCAGTACTTC.

CDR3 protein: CASSQDSIRTSGRAETQYF. DNA for the CDR3: TGTGCCAGCAGCCAAGATTCGATCAGGACTAGCGGGAGAGCGGAGACCCAGTACTTC. V and J are TRBV4-2 and TRBJ2-7, with 13 positions matching TRBD2. Matching the DNA end better, TRBJ2-5 makes the J call doubtful. Per germline, CDR1 LGHNA and CDR2 YNFKEQ. The CDR3 is 19 residues long.

This chain links TRBV6-2 or TRBV6-3 with TRBJ2-2, with D tentatively TRBD1 (6 bases). V gave up 6 bases and J gave up 8 bases, with 10 bases separating them. Germline CDR1 reads MNHEY; CDR2 reads SVGEGT. The length of the CDR3 is 12 residues. The CDR3 DNA sequence: TGTGCCAGCAGGGCCGACAGGGGGGAGCTGTTTTTT. Amino acids: CASRADRGELFF.

The CDR3 here is CASSFLQGTYNEQFF. The CDR3 nucleotides read TGTGCCAGCAGCTTTTTACAGGGGACCTACAATGAGCAGTTCTTC. This sequence joins TRBV5-5 and TRBJ2-1; 7 nucleotides align to TRBD1. The CDR3 runs 15 residues. Unmatched junction bases numbered 4, after V lost 2 bases and J lost 2 bases. Germline V lookup: CDR1 SGHKS, CDR2 YYEKEE (reference sequence). Combining the CDR3 with reference TRBV5-5 and TRBJ2-1 gives the whole variable domain DAGVTQSPTHLIKTRGQQVTLRCSPISGHKSVSWYQQVLGQGPQFIFQYYEKEERGRGNFPDRFSARQFPNYSSELNVNALLLGDSALYLCASSFLQGTYNEQFFGPGTRLTVL.

In this sample, this clonotype turned up a few times. This chain connects TRBV6-2 or TRBV6-3 to TRBJ2-5, with TRBD1 matching over 8 bases. Germline values: CDR1 MNHEY, CDR2 SVGEGT. V lost 4 bases and J lost 5; bases outside the gene matches: 6. The CDR3 length is 14 residues. This CDR3 reads CASSSQRQGETQYF. As DNA, the CDR3 is TGTGCCAGCAGTTCCCAACGACAGGGGGAGACCCAGTACTTC.

This sequence joins TRBV13 and TRBJ2-3, with 10 bases that match TRBD2. The germline V gene encodes CDR1 PRHDT and CDR2 FYEKMQ (reference sequence). Losses at the gene ends were 5 bases for V and 4 bases for J; bases not matched to a gene: 9. This CDR3 has 16 amino acids. The CDR3 nucleotides read TGTGCCAGCAGCCCTACCCTAGCGGGAGTATCAGATACGCAGTATTTT. It translates to CASSPTLAGVSDTQYF.

J is TRBJ1-6 and V is TRBV5-6; D is undetermined. The CDR3 sequence is 14 residues long. Trimming removed 6 bases at V and 6 bases at J, with 13 bases between. The germline CDR1 and CDR2 sequences are SGHDT and YYEEEE. This CDR3 reads CASTIGQLNSPLHF. The CDR3 DNA sequence: TGTGCCAGCACCATCGGGCAGCTTAATTCACCCCTCCACTTT.

This clonotype was seen more than once but under ten times. The chain links TRBV20-1 to TRBJ2-3, with D possibly being TRBD2 (6 bases). The length of the CDR3 is 12 residues. Trimming took off 6 bases at V and 2 bases at J, with 9 bases between the two ends. Germline V gene data show CDR1 as DFQATT and CDR2 as SNEGSKA (reference sequence). CDR3 coding DNA: TGCAGTGCCGAGGACTACACAGATACGCAGTATTTT. This gives the protein CSAEDYTDTQYF.

This clonotype was detected ten times or more. V is TRBV29-1 and J is TRBJ2-5; TRBD1 aligns across 10 bases. V lost 0 bases, J lost 5 bases, and 6 bases stayed unmatched. Germline V lookup: CDR1 SQVTM, CDR2 ANQGSEA. The CDR3 runs to 15 residues. The CDR3 DNA follows: TGCAGCGTTGAAGATCAAGACAGGGGGCTTGAGACCCAGTACTTC. This codes for CSVEDQDRGLETQYF.

This clonotype was counted a few times. The rearrangement joins TRBV5-5 to TRBJ2-1; TRBD2 agrees at 14 bases. The V gene's germline CDR1 is SGHKS and CDR2 YYEKEE (reference sequence). Trimming took 4 bases from V and 4 from J; bases not matched to a gene: 4. The CDR3 loop spans 16 amino acids. CDR3 residues: CASSMGLAGAYNEQFF. CDR3 sequence (DNA): TGTGCCAGCAGCATGGGACTAGCGGGAGCATACAATGAGCAGTTCTTC.

The CDR3 protein is CASTPTSGETQYF. CDR3 DNA sequence: TGTGCCTCAACACCGACTAGCGGGGAGACCCAGTACTTC. The chain combines TRBV7-9 with TRBJ2-5; 10 bases fit TRBD2. This CDR3 has 13 residues. V lost 11 bases, J lost 5 bases, and 8 bases stayed unmatched. The germline V gene has CDR1 SEHNR and CDR2 FQNEAQ (reference sequence).

This clonotype occurred a few times. The chain combines TRBV27 with TRBJ2-3; perhaps TRBD1 as D (5 bases). V dropped 2 bases and J dropped 1 base, with 10 bases sitting between them. CDR3 size: 15 residues. CDR1 and CDR2 (germline): MNHEY, SMNVEV (reference sequence). The CDR3 sequence is CASSLTQGRTDTQYF. The CDR3 nucleotides are TGTGCCAGCAGTTTAACCCAGGGCCGCACAGATACGCAGTATTTT.